The 14 T cell receptor beta chains presented below share a single source sample, sequenced in a study of OX40 agonist ivuxolimab in advanced cancers. Library preparation employed the immunoSEQ multiplex PCR assay. TCRdb took over this immuneACCESS table, retaining in-frame rearrangements with V and J assigned. Such tables are incomplete; in checked studies, under half of the missing clones stem from an unresolved V gene, and the remainder is unexplained. The table for this sample lists about 76,000 clones; about 88% of them were counted only once. Jointly, the top ten make up over 10% of the sample. This specimen consisted of CD4+ or CD8+ T cells sorted from blood, obtained in a trial of the OX40 agonist ivuxolimab. The receptors were sampled from an adult with an advanced solid tumor such as melanoma, head and neck, liver or kidney cancer.

The chain recombines TRBV25-1 with TRBJ2-3, with TRBD2 matching over 7 bases. The CDR3 has 17 residues. The germline V gene has CDR1 MGHDK and CDR2 SYGVNS. J was trimmed by 1 base and V by 3 bases; bases with no gene match: 10. The CDR3 nucleotides are TGTGCCAGCAGTGACCCATCTAGCGGCACCGGCACAGATACGCAGTATTTT. Its translation is CASSDPSSGTGTDTQYF.

This sequence joins TRBV18 and TRBJ1-2; 7 bases line up with TRBD1. Germline CDR1 and CDR2: KGHSH and LQKENI. Trimming took 3 bases from V and 2 from J; bases not matched to a gene: 12. The CDR3 is 17 residues long. CDR3 DNA: TGTGCCAGCTCACCTTTCTCCGCGACAGGGCAAAACTATGGCTACACCTTC. Its protein is CASSPFSATGQNYGYTF. Supplemented by reference TRBV18 and TRBJ1-2, the full variable domain reads NAGVMQNPRHLVRRRGQEARLRCSPMKGHSHVYWYRQLPEEGLKFMVYLQKENIIDESGMPKERFSAEFPKEGPSILRIQQVVRGDSAAYFCASSPFSATGQNYGYTFGSGTRLTVV.

This clone was observed a few times. Written as DNA, the CDR3 is TGCGCCAGCAGCCTACAGAGAAATGAAAAACTGTTTTTT. Translated, it gives CASSLQRNEKLFF. This rearrangement joins TRBV4-1 to TRBJ1-4; D uncertain. This CDR3 has 13 amino acids. Trimming left V 4 bases short and J 5 bases short, with 8 bases between. Germline assignment: CDR1 MGHRA and CDR2 YSYEKL.

The chain joins TRBV11-3 to TRBJ2-3; either TRBD1 or TRBD2 may fit D (5 bases each). CDR1 is SGHNT, CDR2 YENEEA, per germline. This CDR3 has 17 amino acids. V shed 5 bases and J shed 0 bases, with 18 bases lying between them. The CDR3 DNA sequence: TGTGCCAGCAGCCCCATTCTCGGGACCGCTAGCACAGATACGCAGTATTTT. Its translation is CASSPILGTASTDTQYF. The full variable domain, completed using reference TRBV11-3 and TRBJ2-3, is EAGVVQSPRYKIIEKKQPVAFWCNPISGHNTLYWYLQNLGQGPELLIRYENEEAVDDSQLPKDRFSAERLKGVDSTLKIQPAELGDSAVYLCASSPILGTASTDTQYFGPGTRLTVL.

V is TRBV18 and J is TRBJ2-7; TRBD2 matches 12 bases. The germline V gene has CDR1 KGHSH and CDR2 LQKENI. J lost 0 bases, V lost 5 bases, and 2 bases had no gene match. CDR3 length equals 15 residues. The CDR3 is CASSRLAGDSYEQYF. DNA of the CDR3: TGTGCCAGCTCAAGACTAGCGGGGGACTCCTACGAGCAGTACTTC. Complete variable domain (other parts from reference TRBV18 and TRBJ2-7): NAGVMQNPRHLVRRRGQEARLRCSPMKGHSHVYWYRQLPEEGLKFMVYLQKENIIDESGMPKERFSAEFPKEGPSILRIQQVVRGDSAAYFCASSRLAGDSYEQYFGPGTRLTVT.

V and J are TRBV18 and TRBJ1-1; 9 nucleotides agree with TRBD1. The CDR3 loop spans 20 amino acids. The germline gives CDR1 KGHSH, CDR2 LQKENI. V shed 3 bases and J 4 bases; nucleotides not matched to a gene: 21. CDR3 protein: CASSPPKGTGGPSRSTEAFF. The CDR3 DNA follows: TGTGCCAGCTCACCGCCGAAGGGAACAGGGGGCCCCTCGAGGTCCACTGAAGCTTTCTTT.

The genes are TRBV6-1 and TRBJ2-3; no clear D. Germline-derived CDR1 and CDR2 are MNHNS and SASEGT. The CDR3 contains 16 residues. V lost 2 bases and J lost 2, with 14 bases in between. DNA of the CDR3: TGTGCCAGCAGTGAATTTCCAGCGACGCCCACAGATACGCAGTATTTT. Its translation is CASSEFPATPTDTQYF.

The CDR3 here is CASSLDRDEKLFF. The CDR3 bases are TGTGCCAGCTCACTTGACAGGGATGAAAAACTGTTTTTT. The chain links TRBV18 to TRBJ1-4; 7 bases are a match to TRBD1. This CDR3 is 13 amino acids long. Germline lookup yields CDR1 KGHSH and CDR2 LQKENI. Losses at the gene ends were 4 bases for V and 6 bases for J; bases not matched to a gene: 2.

This chain joins TRBV19 and TRBJ2-3; weak D call: TRBD2 (5 bases). V lost 6 bases to trimming and J lost 0 bases, with 10 bases between them. The CDR3 spans 14 residues. Looked up from germline, CDR1 is LNHDA and CDR2 is SQIVND (reference sequence). In DNA form, the CDR3 reads TGTGCCAGTAGGAAACTAGTTAGCACAGATACGCAGTATTTT. This encodes CASRKLVSTDTQYF.

CDR3 region: CASSLGQLGEKLFF. The CDR3 nucleotides read TGTGCCAGCAGCTTGGGGCAGTTGGGTGAAAAACTGTTTTTT. V gene TRBV5-6 combines with J gene TRBJ1-4, with D unresolved. The CDR3 runs to 14 residues. Trimming removed 0 bases from V and 7 bases from J, with 10 bases in between. Germline CDR1 and CDR2: SGHDT and YYEEEE.

This clone was detected once. This sequence joins TRBV7-8 and TRBJ1-6; 7 nucleotides match TRBD1. CDR1 is SGHVS and CDR2 is FQNEAQ in the germline V gene. The CDR3 loop spans 16 amino acids. With 0 bases clipped from V and 4 bases from J, the junction kept 3 bases outside the gene matches. The CDR3 coding sequence is TGTGCCAGCAGCTTAGCACGGGGACAGTATAATTCACCCCTCCACTTT. Its translation is CASSLARGQYNSPLHF.

The V and J genes are TRBV4-1 and TRBJ2-1; D not certain. This CDR3 has 22 amino acids. Germline CDR1 reads MGHRA; CDR2 reads YSYEKL. V was shortened by 4 bases and J by 9 bases, with 40 bases between the two germline ends. This CDR3 is CASSRWSGDARINLGPIGEQFF. The CDR3 DNA reads TGCGCCAGCAGCCGGTGGTCAGGTGATGCCCGAATTAACCTCGGACCTATAGGTGAGCAGTTCTTC.

This chain joins TRBV6-1 and TRBJ2-4; 7 nucleotides match TRBD2. The J segment lost 13 bases and the V segment lost 2 bases, leaving 5 bases of the junction unmatched. Germline V lookup: CDR1 MNHNS, CDR2 SASEGT. This CDR3 has 12 amino acids. CDR3 nucleotide sequence: TGTGCCAGCAGTGAAACAGAGCGGGAACAGTACTTC. Translating it yields CASSETEREQYF.

The genes are TRBV7-6 and TRBJ2-3, with a tentative D call TRBD2 (5 bases). This CDR3 comprises 11 residues. V was clipped by 1 base and J by 10 bases, with 6 bases between them. Germline CDR1 SGHVS, CDR2 FNYEAQ. In DNA form, the CDR3 reads TGTGCCAGCAGCTTAGAGGGAGCGCAGTATTTT. Amino acid sequence: CASSLEGAQYF. The variable domain in full, completed from reference TRBV7-6 and TRBJ2-3, reads GAGVSQSPRYKVTKRGQDVALRCDPISGHVSLYWYRQALGQGPEFLTYFNYEAQQDKSGLPNDRFSAERPEGSISTLTIQRTEQRDSAMYRCASSLEGAQYFGPGTRLTVL.